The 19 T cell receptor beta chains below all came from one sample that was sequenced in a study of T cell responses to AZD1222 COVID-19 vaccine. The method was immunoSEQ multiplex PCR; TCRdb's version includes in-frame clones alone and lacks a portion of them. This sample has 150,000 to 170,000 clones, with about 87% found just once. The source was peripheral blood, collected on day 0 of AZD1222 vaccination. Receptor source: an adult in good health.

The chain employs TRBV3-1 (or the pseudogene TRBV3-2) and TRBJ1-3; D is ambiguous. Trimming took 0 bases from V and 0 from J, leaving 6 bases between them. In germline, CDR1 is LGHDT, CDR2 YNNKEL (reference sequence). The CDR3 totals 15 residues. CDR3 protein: CASSQERVSGNTIYF. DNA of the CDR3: TGTGCCAGCAGCCAAGAGAGGGTCTCTGGAAACACCATATATTTT.

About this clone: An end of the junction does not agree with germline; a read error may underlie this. The CDR3 nucleotides are TGTGCCAGCAGCTCCGGGACTAGCGGGGGCCCGGTCTTC. Translation: CASSSGTSGGPVF. The gene calls are TRBV7-3 and TRBJ2-1, with 14 positions matching TRBD2. The CDR3 has 13 amino acids. CDR1 SGHTA and CDR2 FQGTGA come from the germline V gene.

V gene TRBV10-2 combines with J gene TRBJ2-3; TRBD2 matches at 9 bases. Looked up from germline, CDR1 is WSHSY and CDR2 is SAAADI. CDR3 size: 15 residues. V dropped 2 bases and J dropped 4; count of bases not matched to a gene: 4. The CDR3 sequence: CASSEGGGAADTQYF. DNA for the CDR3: TGCGCCAGCAGTGAGGGCGGGGGGGCCGCAGATACGCAGTATTTT.

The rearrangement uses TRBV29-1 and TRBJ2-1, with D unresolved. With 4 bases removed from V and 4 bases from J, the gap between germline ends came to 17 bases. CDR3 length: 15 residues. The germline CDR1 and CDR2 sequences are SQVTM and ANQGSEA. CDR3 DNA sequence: TGCAGCGTTGTTTCGGCCTGGGGATCTTACAATGAGCAGTTCTTC. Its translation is CSVVSAWGSYNEQFF.

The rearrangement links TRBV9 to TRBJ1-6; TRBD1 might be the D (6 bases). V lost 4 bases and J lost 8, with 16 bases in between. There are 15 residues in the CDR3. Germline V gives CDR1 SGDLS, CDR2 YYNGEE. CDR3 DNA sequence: TGTGCCAGCAGCCCGAGTGGCAGGGGTTATTCACCCCTCCACTTT. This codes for CASSPSGRGYSPLHF.

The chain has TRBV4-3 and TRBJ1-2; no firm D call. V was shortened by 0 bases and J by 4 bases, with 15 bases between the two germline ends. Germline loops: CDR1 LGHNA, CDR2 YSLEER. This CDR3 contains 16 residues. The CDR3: CASSQDIGGRPYGYTF. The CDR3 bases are TGCGCCAGCAGCCAAGATATAGGTGGACGCCCCTATGGCTACACCTTC.

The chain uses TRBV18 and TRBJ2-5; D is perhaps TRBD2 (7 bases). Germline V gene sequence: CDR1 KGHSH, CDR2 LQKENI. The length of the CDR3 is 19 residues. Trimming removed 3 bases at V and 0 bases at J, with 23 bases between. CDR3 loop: CASSPERGGDSRNQETQYF. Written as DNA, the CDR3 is TGTGCCAGCTCACCGGAGAGGGGGGGCGATAGCCGTAACCAAGAGACCCAGTACTTC.

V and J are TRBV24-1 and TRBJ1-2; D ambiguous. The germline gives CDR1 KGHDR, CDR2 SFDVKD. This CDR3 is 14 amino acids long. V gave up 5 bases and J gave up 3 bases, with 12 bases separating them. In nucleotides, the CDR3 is TGTGCCACCAGTGCGCTGCCGGGCCACTATGGCTACACCTTC. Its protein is CATSALPGHYGYTF.

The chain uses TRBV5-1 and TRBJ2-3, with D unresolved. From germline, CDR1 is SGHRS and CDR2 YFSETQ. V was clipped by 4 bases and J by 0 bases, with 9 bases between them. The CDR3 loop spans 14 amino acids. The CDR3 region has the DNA TGCGCCAGCAGCCGAGCCGCCAGCACAGATACGCAGTATTTT. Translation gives CASSRAASTDTQYF.

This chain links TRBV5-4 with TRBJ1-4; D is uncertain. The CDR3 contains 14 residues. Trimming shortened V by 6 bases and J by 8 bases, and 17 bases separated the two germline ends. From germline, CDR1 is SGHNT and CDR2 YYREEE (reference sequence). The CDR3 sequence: CASTREGGGEKLFF. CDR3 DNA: TGTGCCAGCACCCGGGAGGGAGGTGGGGAAAAACTGTTTTTT.

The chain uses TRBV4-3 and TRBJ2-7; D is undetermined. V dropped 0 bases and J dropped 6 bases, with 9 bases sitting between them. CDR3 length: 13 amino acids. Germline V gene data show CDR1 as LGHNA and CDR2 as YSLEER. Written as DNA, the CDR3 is TGCGCCAGCAGCCAAGATAATGACCTCGAGCAGTACTTC. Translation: CASSQDNDLEQYF.

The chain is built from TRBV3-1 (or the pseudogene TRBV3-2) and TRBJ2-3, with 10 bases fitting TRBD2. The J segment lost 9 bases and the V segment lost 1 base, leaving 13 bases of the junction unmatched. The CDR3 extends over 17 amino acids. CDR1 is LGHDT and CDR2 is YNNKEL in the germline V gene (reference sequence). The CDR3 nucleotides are TGTGCCAGCAGCCAAGTTGGTCTAGCGGGGGCCCAAGGGACGCAGTATTTT. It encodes CASSQVGLAGAQGTQYF.

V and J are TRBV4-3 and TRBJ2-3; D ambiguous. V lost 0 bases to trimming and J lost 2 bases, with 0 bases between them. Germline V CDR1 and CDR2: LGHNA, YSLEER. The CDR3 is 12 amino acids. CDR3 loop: CASSQDTDTQYF. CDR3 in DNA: TGCGCCAGCAGCCAAGACACAGATACGCAGTATTTT.

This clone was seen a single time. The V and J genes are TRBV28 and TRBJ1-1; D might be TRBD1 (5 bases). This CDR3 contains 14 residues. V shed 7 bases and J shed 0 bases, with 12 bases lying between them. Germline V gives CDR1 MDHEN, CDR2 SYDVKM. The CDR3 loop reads CASTSGPLNTEAFF. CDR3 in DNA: TGTGCCAGCACCTCGGGACCGCTGAACACTGAAGCTTTCTTT.

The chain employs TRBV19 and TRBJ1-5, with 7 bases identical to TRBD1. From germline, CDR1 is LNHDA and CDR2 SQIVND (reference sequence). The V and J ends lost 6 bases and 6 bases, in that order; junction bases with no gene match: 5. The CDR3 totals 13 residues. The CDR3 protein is CASSQGGLQPQHF. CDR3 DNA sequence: TGTGCCAGTAGCCAGGGGGGGCTTCAGCCCCAGCATTTT. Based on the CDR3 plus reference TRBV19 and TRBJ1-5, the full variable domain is DGGITQSPKYLFRKEGQNVTLSCEQNLNHDAMYWYRQDPGQGLRLIYYSQIVNDFQKGDIAEGYSVSREKKESFPLTVTSAQKNPTAFYLCASSQGGLQPQHFGDGTRLSIL.

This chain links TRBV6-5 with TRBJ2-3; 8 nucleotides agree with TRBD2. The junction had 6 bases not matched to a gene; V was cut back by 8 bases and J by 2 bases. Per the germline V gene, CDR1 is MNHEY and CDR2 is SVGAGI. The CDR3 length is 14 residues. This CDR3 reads CASRPGGYTDTQYF. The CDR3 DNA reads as TGTGCCAGCCGGCCGGGGGGGTACACAGATACGCAGTATTTT.

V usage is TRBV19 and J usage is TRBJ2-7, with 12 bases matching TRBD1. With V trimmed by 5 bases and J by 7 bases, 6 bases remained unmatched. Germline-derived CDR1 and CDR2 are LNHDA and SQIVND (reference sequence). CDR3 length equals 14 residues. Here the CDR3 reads CASSPGQGAREQYF. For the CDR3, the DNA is TGTGCCAGTAGTCCGGGACAGGGGGCGCGGGAGCAGTACTTC.

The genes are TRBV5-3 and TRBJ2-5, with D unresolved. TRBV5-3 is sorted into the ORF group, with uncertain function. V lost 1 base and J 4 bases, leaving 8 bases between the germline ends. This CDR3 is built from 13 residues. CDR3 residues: CARSLLQRETQYF. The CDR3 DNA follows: TGTGCCAGAAGCTTGCTCCAAAGAGAGACCCAGTACTTC.

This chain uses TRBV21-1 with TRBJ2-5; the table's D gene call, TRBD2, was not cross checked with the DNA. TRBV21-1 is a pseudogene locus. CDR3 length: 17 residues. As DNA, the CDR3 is TGTGCCAGCAGCAAGGGACTAGCGGGGCCGCTACAAGAGACCCAGTACTTC. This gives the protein CASSKGLAGPLQETQYF.